The T cell receptor (beta chain) under discussion was sequenced for a study of CD4 T cells in relation to SARS-CoV-2 and coronaviruses. Study-level information: No peptide or an HIV-1 Nef peptide pool served as negative control.

Before the COVID-19 pandemic, during about 2011-2019, CD4+ T cells were taken from unexposed donors. CD4+ T cells were isolated from the cells after roughly 11 days of culture. This clone was seen once. What it binds is not known. TCRdb's table, derived via immunoSEQ multiplex PCR, lists solely in-frame clones and lacks some. Here the sample spans just under 30,000 clones, 72% being singletons. This clonotype was obtained from a human donor in good health. Sequencing was carried out using CD4+ T cells from PBMCs, cultured in vitro.

The CDR3, as DNA: TGTGCCAGCACCTCGAGGAGCTCGGCCGAAAAACTGTTTTTT. Protein sequence: CASTSRSSAEKLFF. The chain employs TRBV7-2 and TRBJ1-4; D is unclear. In germline, CDR1 is SGHTA, CDR2 FQGNSA. The CDR3 totals 14 residues. Trimming took off 7 bases at V and 8 bases at J, with 17 bases between the two ends.